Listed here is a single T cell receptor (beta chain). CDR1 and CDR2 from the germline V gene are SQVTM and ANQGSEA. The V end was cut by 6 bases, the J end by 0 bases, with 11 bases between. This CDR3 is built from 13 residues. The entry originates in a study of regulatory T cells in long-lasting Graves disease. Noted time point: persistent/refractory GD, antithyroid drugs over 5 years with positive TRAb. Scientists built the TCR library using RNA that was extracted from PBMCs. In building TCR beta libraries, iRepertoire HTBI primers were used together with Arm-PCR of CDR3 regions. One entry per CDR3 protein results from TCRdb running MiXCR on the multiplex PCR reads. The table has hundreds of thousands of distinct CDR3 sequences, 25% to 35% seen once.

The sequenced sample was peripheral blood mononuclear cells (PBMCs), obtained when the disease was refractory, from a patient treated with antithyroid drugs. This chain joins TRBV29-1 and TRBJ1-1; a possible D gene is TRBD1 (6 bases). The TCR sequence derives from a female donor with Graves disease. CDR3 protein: CSVVTGMNTEAFF. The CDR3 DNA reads TGCAGCGTGGTAACAGGGATGAACACTGAAGCTTTCTTT.